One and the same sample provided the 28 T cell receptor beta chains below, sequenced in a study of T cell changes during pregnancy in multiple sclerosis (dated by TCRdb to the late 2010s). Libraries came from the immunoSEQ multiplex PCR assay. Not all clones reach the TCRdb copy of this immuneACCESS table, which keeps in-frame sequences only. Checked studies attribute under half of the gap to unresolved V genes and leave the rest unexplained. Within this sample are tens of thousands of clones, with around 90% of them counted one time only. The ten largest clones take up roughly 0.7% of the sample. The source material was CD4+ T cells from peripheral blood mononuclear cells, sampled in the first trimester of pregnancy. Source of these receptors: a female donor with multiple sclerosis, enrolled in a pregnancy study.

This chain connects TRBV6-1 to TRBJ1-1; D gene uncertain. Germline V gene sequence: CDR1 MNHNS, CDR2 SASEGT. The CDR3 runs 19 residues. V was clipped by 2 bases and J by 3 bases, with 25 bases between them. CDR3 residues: CASSEIGTANTLPYTEAFF. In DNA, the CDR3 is TGTGCCAGCAGTGAAATTGGAACAGCTAACACCCTTCCTTACACTGAAGCTTTCTTT.

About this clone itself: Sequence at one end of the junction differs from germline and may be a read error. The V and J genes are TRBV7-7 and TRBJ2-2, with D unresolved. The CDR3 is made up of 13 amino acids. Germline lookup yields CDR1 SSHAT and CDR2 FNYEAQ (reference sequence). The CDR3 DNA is TGTGCTAGCAGCTTTATGCGTACCGGGGAGCTGTTTTTT. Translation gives CASSFMRTGELFF. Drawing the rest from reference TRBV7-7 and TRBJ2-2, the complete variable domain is GAGVSQSPRYKVTKRGQDVTLRCDPISSHATLYWYQQALGQGPEFLTYFNYEAQPDKSGLPSDRFSAERPEGSISTLTIQRTEQRDSAMYRCASSFMRTGELFFGEGSRLTVL.

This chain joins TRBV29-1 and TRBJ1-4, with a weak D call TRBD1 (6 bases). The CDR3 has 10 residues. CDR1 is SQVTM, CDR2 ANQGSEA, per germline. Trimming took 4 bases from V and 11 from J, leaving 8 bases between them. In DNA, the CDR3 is TGCAGCGTTGGGACAGACAAACTGTTTTTT. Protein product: CSVGTDKLFF.

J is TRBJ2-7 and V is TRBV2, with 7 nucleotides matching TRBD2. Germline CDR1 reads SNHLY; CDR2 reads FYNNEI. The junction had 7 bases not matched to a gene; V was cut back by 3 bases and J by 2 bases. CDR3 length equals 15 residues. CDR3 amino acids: CASSETTSLAYEQYF. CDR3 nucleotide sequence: TGTGCCAGCAGTGAGACGACTAGCTTGGCCTACGAGCAGTACTTC. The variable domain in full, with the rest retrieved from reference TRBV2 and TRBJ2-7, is EPEVTQTPSHQVTQMGQEVILRCVPISNHLYFYWYRQILGQKVEFLVSFYNNEISEKSEIFDDQFSVERPDGSNFTLKIRSTKLEDSAMYFCASSETTSLAYEQYFGPGTRLTVT.

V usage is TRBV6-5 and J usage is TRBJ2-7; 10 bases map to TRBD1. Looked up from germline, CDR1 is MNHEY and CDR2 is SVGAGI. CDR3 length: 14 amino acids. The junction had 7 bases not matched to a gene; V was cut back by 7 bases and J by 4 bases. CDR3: CASKSGTGEYEQYF. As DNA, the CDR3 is TGTGCCAGCAAGAGCGGGACAGGGGAGTACGAGCAGTACTTC.

Here the CDR3 reads CASRGTEVGEKLFF. The DNA for the CDR3 is TGTGCCAGCAGGGGTACAGAAGTCGGTGAAAAACTGTTTTTT. The rearrangement joins TRBV28 to TRBJ1-4; no clear D gene. This CDR3 is 14 amino acids long. Germline V gene lookup returns CDR1 MDHEN and CDR2 SYDVKM. V lost 6 bases, J lost 7 bases, and 15 bases lay in between.

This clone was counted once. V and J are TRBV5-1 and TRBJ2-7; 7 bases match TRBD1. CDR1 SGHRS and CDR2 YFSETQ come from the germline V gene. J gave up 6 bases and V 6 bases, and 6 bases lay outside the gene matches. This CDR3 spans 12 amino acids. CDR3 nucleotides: TGCGCCAGCACCCGGGACAGAAGCGAGCAGTACTTC. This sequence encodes CASTRDRSEQYF.

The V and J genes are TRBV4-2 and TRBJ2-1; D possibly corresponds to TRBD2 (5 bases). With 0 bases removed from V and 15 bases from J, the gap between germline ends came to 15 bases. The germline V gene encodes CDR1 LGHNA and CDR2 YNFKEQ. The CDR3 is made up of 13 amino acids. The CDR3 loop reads CASSQDRGEGGFF. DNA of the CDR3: TGTGCCAGCAGCCAAGATCGAGGTGAGGGTGGGTTCTTC.

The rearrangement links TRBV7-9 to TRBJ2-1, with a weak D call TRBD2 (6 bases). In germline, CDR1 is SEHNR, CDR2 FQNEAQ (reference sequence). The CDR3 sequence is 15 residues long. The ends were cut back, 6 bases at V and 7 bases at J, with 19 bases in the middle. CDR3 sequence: CASSSDRGGRNEQFF. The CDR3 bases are TGTGCCAGCAGTTCCGATCGGGGAGGAAGAAATGAGCAGTTCTTC.

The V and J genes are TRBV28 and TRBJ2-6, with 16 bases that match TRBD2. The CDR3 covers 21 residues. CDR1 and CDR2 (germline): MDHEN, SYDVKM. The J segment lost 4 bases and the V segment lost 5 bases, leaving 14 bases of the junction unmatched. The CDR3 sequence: CASSPYGTSGRAPSGANVLTF. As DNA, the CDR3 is TGTGCCAGCAGTCCATACGGGACTAGCGGGAGGGCCCCATCCGGGGCCAACGTCCTGACTTTC.

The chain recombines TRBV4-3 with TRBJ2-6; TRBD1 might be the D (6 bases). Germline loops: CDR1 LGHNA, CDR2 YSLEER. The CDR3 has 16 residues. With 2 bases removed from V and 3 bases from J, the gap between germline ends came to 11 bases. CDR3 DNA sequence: TGCGCCAGCAGCCAATACCAGGGGCATGGGGCCAACGTCCTGACTTTC. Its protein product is CASSQYQGHGANVLTF.

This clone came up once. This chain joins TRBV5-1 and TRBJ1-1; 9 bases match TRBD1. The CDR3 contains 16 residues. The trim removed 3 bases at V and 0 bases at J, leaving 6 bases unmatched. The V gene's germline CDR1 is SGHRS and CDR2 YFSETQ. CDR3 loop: CASSSVQGAMNTEAFF. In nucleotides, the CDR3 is TGCGCCAGCAGCTCTGTACAGGGGGCAATGAACACTGAAGCTTTCTTT. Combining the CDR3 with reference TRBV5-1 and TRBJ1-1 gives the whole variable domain KAGVTQTPRYLIKTRGQQVTLSCSPISGHRSVSWYQQTPGQGLQFLFEYFSETQRNKGNFPGRFSGRQFSNSRSEMNVSTLELGDSALYLCASSSVQGAMNTEAFFGQGTRLTVV.

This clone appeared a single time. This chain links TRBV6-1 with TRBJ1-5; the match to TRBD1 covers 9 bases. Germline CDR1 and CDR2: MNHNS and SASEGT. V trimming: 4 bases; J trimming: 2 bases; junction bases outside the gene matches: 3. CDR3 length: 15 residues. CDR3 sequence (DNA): TGTGCCAGCAGTGGACAGGGGGTAGGCAATCAGCCCCAGCATTTT. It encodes CASSGQGVGNQPQHF.

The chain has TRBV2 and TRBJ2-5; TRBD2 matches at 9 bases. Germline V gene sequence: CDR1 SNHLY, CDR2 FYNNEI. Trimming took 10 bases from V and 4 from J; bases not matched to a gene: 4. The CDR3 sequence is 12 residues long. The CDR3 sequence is CATQAGGETQYF. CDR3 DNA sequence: TGTGCCACGCAAGCGGGAGGAGAGACCCAGTACTTC.

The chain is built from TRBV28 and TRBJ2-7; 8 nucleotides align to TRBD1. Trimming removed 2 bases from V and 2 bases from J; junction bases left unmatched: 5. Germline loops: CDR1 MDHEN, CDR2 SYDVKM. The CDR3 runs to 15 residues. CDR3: CASSLGGQATYEQYF. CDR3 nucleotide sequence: TGTGCCAGCAGTTTAGGGGGACAGGCTACCTACGAGCAGTACTTC.

This chain's CDR3 is CASSSPRGSGANVLTF. CDR3 nucleotides: TGTGCCAGCAGCAGCCCCCGGGGCTCTGGGGCCAACGTCCTGACTTTC. The rearrangement uses TRBV28 and TRBJ2-6; tentative D call: TRBD2 (5 bases). Germline CDR1 MDHEN, CDR2 SYDVKM. The V end was cut by 6 bases, the J end by 0 bases, with 12 bases between. CDR3 length: 16 amino acids.

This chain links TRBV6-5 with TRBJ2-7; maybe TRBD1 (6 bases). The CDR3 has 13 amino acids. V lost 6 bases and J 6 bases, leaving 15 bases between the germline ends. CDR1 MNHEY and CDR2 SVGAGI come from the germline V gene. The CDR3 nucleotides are TGTGCCAGCAGGGGGGCCCAGGGTCTCGAGCAGTACTTC. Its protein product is CASRGAQGLEQYF.

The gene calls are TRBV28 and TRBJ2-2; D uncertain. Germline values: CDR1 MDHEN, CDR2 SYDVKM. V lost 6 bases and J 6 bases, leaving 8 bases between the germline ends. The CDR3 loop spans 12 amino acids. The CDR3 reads CASSLPPGELFF. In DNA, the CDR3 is TGTGCCAGCAGCCTCCCCCCCGGGGAGCTGTTTTTT.

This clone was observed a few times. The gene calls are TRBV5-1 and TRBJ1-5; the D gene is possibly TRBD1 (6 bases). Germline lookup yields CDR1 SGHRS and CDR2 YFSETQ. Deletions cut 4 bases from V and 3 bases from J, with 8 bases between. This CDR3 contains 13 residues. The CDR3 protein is CASSRDTNQPQHF. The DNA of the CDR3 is TGCGCCAGCAGCCGGGACACCAATCAGCCCCAGCATTTT.

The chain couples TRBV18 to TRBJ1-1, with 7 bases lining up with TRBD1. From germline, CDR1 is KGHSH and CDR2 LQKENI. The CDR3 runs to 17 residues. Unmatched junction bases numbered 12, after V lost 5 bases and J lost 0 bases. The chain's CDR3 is CASSSRDRALMNTEAFF. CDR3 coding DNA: TGTGCCAGCTCAAGCCGGGACAGAGCTCTAATGAACACTGAAGCTTTCTTT.

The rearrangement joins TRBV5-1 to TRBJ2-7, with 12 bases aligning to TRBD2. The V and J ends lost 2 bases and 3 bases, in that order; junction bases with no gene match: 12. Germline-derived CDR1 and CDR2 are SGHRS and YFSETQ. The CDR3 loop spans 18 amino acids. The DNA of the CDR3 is TGCGCCAGCAGCTTACCGGGACTAGCGGGCCTAACGCACTACGAGCAGTACTTC. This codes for CASSLPGLAGLTHYEQYF.

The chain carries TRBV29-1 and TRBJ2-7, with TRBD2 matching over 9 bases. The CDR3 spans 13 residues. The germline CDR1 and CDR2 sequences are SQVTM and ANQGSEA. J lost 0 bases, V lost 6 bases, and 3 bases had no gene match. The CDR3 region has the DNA TGCAGCGTAGATAGCGGGAGCTCCTACGAGCAGTACTTC. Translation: CSVDSGSSYEQYF.

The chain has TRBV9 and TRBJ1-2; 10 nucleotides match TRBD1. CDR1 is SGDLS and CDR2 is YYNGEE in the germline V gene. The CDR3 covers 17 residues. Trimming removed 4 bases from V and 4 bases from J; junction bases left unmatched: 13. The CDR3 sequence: CASSPRTGGPVRYGYTF. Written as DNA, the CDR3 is TGTGCCAGCAGCCCCCGGACAGGGGGGCCCGTTCGCTATGGCTACACCTTC.

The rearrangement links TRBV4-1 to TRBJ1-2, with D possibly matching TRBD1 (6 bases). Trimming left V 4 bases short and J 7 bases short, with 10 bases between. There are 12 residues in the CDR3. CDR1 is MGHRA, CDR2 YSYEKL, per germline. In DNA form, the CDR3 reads TGCGCCAGCAGCCGGGCAGGGGTTGGCTACACCTTC. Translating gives CASSRAGVGYTF.

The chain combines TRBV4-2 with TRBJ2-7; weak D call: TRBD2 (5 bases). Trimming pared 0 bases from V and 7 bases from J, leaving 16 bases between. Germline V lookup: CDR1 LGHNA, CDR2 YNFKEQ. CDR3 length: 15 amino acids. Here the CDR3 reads CASSQDRGYLREQYF. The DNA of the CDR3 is TGTGCCAGCAGCCAAGATCGGGGATACCTACGAGAGCAGTACTTC.

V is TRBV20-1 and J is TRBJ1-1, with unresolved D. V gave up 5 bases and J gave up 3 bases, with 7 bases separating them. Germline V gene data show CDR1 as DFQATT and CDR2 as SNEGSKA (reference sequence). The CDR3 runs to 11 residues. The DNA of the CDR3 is TGCAGTGCTTCCCCGGACACTGAAGCTTTCTTT. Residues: CSASPDTEAFF.

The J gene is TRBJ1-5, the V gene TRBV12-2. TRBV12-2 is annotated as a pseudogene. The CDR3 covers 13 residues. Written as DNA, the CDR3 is TGTGCAAGTCGCCGAGTTTGCAAGCAGCCCCAGCATTTT. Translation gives CASRRVCKQPQHF.

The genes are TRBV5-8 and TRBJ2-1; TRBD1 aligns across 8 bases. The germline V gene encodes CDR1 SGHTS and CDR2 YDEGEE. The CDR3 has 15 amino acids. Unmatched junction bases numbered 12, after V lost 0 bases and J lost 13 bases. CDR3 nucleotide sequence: TGTGCCAGCAGCTTGGAGGCAGGGGGCAGGAGACGCCAGTTCTTC. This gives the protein CASSLEAGGRRRQFF.